One and the same sample provided the 17 T cell receptor beta chains below, sequenced in a study of monozygotic twins with inflammatory bowel disease. Using the 5' RACE reads, TCRdb records one entry per CDR3 protein without DNA. The sample features approximately 300,000 distinct CDR3 sequences, with 5% to 6% in its top ten. Sequencing was done on a sample of blood. These receptors were obtained from a human donor with ulcerative colitis or Crohn's disease, or a healthy co-twin of an affected twin (not recorded which).

This chain uses TRBV28 with TRBJ2-2. The CDR3 covers 12 residues. Germline V gene lookup returns CDR1 MDHEN and CDR2 SYDVKM. CDR3 sequence: CASIGSTGELFF.

V usage is TRBV12-3 or TRBV12-4 and J usage is TRBJ2-5. The CDR3 loop spans 14 amino acids. CDR3 protein: CASSSPGSQETQYF.

The genes are TRBV30 and TRBJ2-1; TCRdb's assignment of TRBD1 cannot be checked, as there is no DNA. The CDR3 sequence is 12 residues long. Germline CDR1 reads GTSNPN; CDR2 reads SVGIG (reference sequence). CDR3 amino acids: CAWSLQGAEQFF.

The chain has TRBV20-1 and TRBJ1-1; the TCRdb D gene call, TRBD1, has no DNA to confirm it. The CDR3 runs 12 residues. Germline CDR1 is DFQATT and CDR2 is SNEGSKA (reference sequence). The CDR3 loop is CSATRQGAEAFF.

The gene calls are TRBV5-1 and TRBJ2-2. Germline assignment: CDR1 SGHRS and CDR2 YFSETQ. The CDR3 loop spans 14 amino acids. The chain's CDR3 is CASSLDRTTGELFF. Looking up the rest from reference TRBV5-1 and TRBJ2-2 gives the full variable domain: KAGVTQTPRYLIKTRGQQVTLSCSPISGHRSVSWYQQTPGQGLQFLFEYFSETQRNKGNFPGRFSGRQFSNSRSEMNVSTLELGDSALYLCASSLDRTTGELFFGEGSRLTVL.

The chain links TRBV7-2 to TRBJ2-1; TCRdb's D call of TRBD2 is untestable without DNA. Germline V gene data show CDR1 as SGHTA and CDR2 as FQGNSA. The CDR3 is made up of 13 amino acids. Here the CDR3 reads CASSQGTSGSVFF.

The chain couples TRBV6-2 or TRBV6-3 to TRBJ1-4. The germline V gene encodes CDR1 MNHEY and CDR2 SVGEGT. The CDR3 covers 16 residues. The CDR3 protein is CASGQFLWGGGEKLFF.

The V gene is TRBV25-1, the J gene TRBJ1-2. Germline V gene data show CDR1 as MGHDK and CDR2 as SYGVNS. This CDR3 has 12 amino acids. CDR3 in amino acids: CASSRGGDGYTF.

The CDR3 reads CASSLLAGEGTDTQYF. J is TRBJ2-3 and V is TRBV5-1; there is no DNA to check the TCRdb D call of TRBD2. The germline gives CDR1 SGHRS, CDR2 YFSETQ. The CDR3 is 16 amino acids. The full variable domain, rest sourced from reference TRBV5-1 and TRBJ2-3, is KAGVTQTPRYLIKTRGQQVTLSCSPISGHRSVSWYQQTPGQGLQFLFEYFSETQRNKGNFPGRFSGRQFSNSRSEMNVSTLELGDSALYLCASSLLAGEGTDTQYFGPGTRLTVL.

This rearrangement joins TRBV7-9 to TRBJ1-2; absent DNA, TCRdb's TRBD1 call cannot be checked. Germline V gives CDR1 SEHNR, CDR2 FQNEAQ (reference sequence). CDR3 length: 13 residues. The CDR3 region is CASSVIVQTGYTF.

V usage is TRBV7-9 and J usage is TRBJ2-3; TCRdb designates TRBD1, a call that cannot be tested without DNA. The CDR3 runs to 16 residues. Per the germline V gene, CDR1 is SEHNR and CDR2 is FQNEAQ (reference sequence). CDR3 sequence reads: CASSLFPGFPTDTQYF.

This rearrangement joins TRBV18 to TRBJ1-2; TCRdb indicates TRBD1, and absent DNA this call remains unverified. Germline V lookup: CDR1 KGHSH, CDR2 LQKENI. The CDR3 sequence is 16 residues long. CDR3 residues: CASSPISRGQGYGYTF.

The chain links TRBV10-2 to TRBJ2-5. The CDR3 contains 14 residues. The germline CDR1 and CDR2 sequences are WSHSY and SAAADI. The CDR3: CASSAPDSEETQYF.

V gene TRBV5-6 combines with J gene TRBJ2-2; TCRdb outputs TRBD1, but without DNA this stays unchecked. The CDR3 covers 21 residues. CDR1 SGHDT and CDR2 YYEEEE come from the germline V gene. CDR3: CASSLLRGTGKLLVCTGELFF.

This chain uses TRBV5-1 with TRBJ2-7; the D gene TCRdb calls, TRBD1, cannot be checked with no DNA. There are 14 residues in the CDR3. Germline V gene sequence: CDR1 SGHRS, CDR2 YFSETQ. The CDR3 sequence is CASSPRQGAYEQYF. Variable domain in full (rest from reference TRBV5-1 and TRBJ2-7): KAGVTQTPRYLIKTRGQQVTLSCSPISGHRSVSWYQQTPGQGLQFLFEYFSETQRNKGNFPGRFSGRQFSNSRSEMNVSTLELGDSALYLCASSPRQGAYEQYFGPGTRLTVT.

The rearrangement links TRBV20-1 to TRBJ2-7; absent DNA, TCRdb's TRBD1 call cannot be checked. Germline CDR1 is DFQATT and CDR2 is SNEGSKA (reference sequence). The CDR3 is 14 amino acids. CDR3 in amino acids: CSAPLKTGIYEQYF.

The chain has TRBV5-6 and TRBJ1-5. Germline V CDR1 and CDR2: SGHDT, YYEEEE. The length of the CDR3 is 15 residues. The CDR3 here is CASSQSPNSNQPQHF.